Listed below are T cell receptor beta chains from one sample, sequenced in a study of T cells in narcolepsy. Measured with immunoSEQ multiplex PCR; TCRdb has only the in-frame clones, and not every one. The sample records approximately 35,000 clones, 80% being singletons. Sample: memory (CD45RA-) CD4+ T cells from blood. These receptors were taken from a human donor in good health. CDR3s include the opening cysteine and the closing phenylalanine or tryptophan. D genes are given only for firm matches. Some rows have no size entry. The others give once, few or many, or a class for an expanded clone.

cdr3_nt cdr3_aa j_call d_call clone_size v_call
TGTGCCACCAGCAGAGGTACCGGTGGGACTAGCGGGAGGGCCGGGTCCAATGAGCAGTTCTTC CATSRGTGGTSGRAGSNEQFF TRBJ2-1 TRBD2 . TRBV15
TGCGCCAGCAGTGTTGGTCTAGCGGGCGGGGAGACCCAGTACTTC CASSVGLAGGETQYF TRBJ2-5 TRBD2 . TRBV10-2
TGTGCCAGCAGCTTAGCGGTACAAGAGACCCAGTACTTC CASSLAVQETQYF TRBJ2-5 . . TRBV5-4
TGTGCCTGGACTCGGGAATACGAGCAGTACTTC CAWTREYEQYF TRBJ2-7 . . TRBV30
TGTGCCACCAGCAGAGATCGGGGGACAGGGTTTGAAAAACTGTTTTTT CATSRDRGTGFEKLFF TRBJ1-4 TRBD1 . TRBV15
TGCGCCAGCAGCTTGGCGGGTCGGGGGACACTTTACGAGCAGTACTTC CASSLAGRGTLYEQYF TRBJ2-7 . . TRBV5-1
TGTGCCAGCAGCGTAGGTAGACAGGGGGGGATTTTGAACACTGAAGCTTTCTTT CASSVGRQGGILNTEAFF TRBJ1-1 TRBD1 . TRBV9
TGCGCCAGCAGTCAACTATTGGGGGACCGGGTCAACAGGGTCAGCAATCAGCCCCAGCATTTT CASSQLLGDRVNRVSNQPQHF TRBJ1-5 . . TRBV23-1
TGCGCCAGCAGCGTCCCGACTAGCGGGGGGGCAGATACGCAGTATTTT CASSVPTSGGADTQYF TRBJ2-3 TRBD2 . TRBV5-1
TGTGCCAGCAGCTTGATAGTTAGGACAGGGGGACGGAATAACTATGGCTACACCTTC CASSLIVRTGGRNNYGYTF TRBJ1-2 TRBD1 . TRBV5-4
TGTGCCAGCAGCTCAGGGGACGAGCAGTACTTC CASSSGDEQYF TRBJ2-7 . . TRBV7-9
TGTGCCAGCAGTTATGGCAGCACCGGGGAGCTGTTTTTT CASSYGSTGELFF TRBJ2-2 . . TRBV6-5
TGTGCCAGCAGAAATTCACAGGCCCCGATGGTCTTC CASRNSQAPMVF TRBJ2-7 . . TRBV6-6
TGTGCCAGCAGTTTACGGTCAGGGACAGGGGGCGCTGGGGCCAACGTCCTGACTTTC CASSLRSGTGGAGANVLTF TRBJ2-6 TRBD1 few TRBV27
TGTGCCAGTAGTATAAGCGGGACAGCGTTATGGGAGACCCAGTACTTC CASSISGTALWETQYF TRBJ2-5 . . TRBV19
TGTGCCAGCAGTTTCGGCGGGGGCCCGAACACCGGGGAGCTGTTTTTT CASSFGGGPNTGELFF TRBJ2-2 . . TRBV28
TGTGCCAGTAGTATTACAGGGGCGAACACCGGGGAGCTGTTTTTT CASSITGANTGELFF TRBJ2-2 TRBD1 . TRBV19
TGTGCCAGCAGCTTAGGGACCCGGGGGGCCAATGAGCAGTTCTTC CASSLGTRGANEQFF TRBJ2-1 . . TRBV7-2
TGTGCCAGCAGCCTAGGGTCCGGGAGGGAAGAGACCCAGTACTTC CASSLGSGREETQYF TRBJ2-5 TRBD2 . TRBV6-6
TGTGCCAGTAGTACCGTCCCCCGGGAGACCCAGTACTTC CASSTVPRETQYF TRBJ2-5 . . TRBV19
TGCGCCAGCAGCCAAGATGGCACCGGGGAGCTGTTTTTT CASSQDGTGELFF TRBJ2-2 . . TRBV4-1
TGCAGCGTTGCCGGCAGGGGGGGCACAGATACGCAGTATTTT CSVAGRGGTDTQYF TRBJ2-3 . . TRBV29-1
TGCGCCAGCAGCCCAACGGAAAGACAAGCCCCCACAGATACGCAGTATTTT CASSPTERQAPTDTQYF TRBJ2-3 . . TRBV5-1
TGTGCCATCAGTGACCAGGACAGGGGGCTGGAGACCCAGTACTTC CAISDQDRGLETQYF TRBJ2-5 TRBD1 once TRBV10-3
TGTGCCAGCAGTGATTGGGGGTCCGCAGATACGCAGTATTTT CASSDWGSADTQYF TRBJ2-3 . . TRBV6-5
TGTGCCAGCAGCGCGACCGGGACTCGGGACACAGATACGCAGTATTTT CASSATGTRDTDTQYF TRBJ2-3 . . TRBV9
TGTGCCAGTACCCGACAGGGAAGGGGTGCTAACTATGGCTACACCTTC CASTRQGRGANYGYTF TRBJ1-2 TRBD1 . TRBV19
TGTGCCAGCAGCCAACGGGGAGTTACGCAGTATTTT CASSQRGVTQYF TRBJ2-3 . . TRBV7-2
TGTGCCAGCACCTCCCCAGGGGTCCTTGGCTACACCTTC CASTSPGVLGYTF TRBJ1-2 . . TRBV6-1
TGTGCCAGCAGTGCCCGGAGAAGGGAAAGGGGAGATACGCAGTATTTT CASSARRRERGDTQYF TRBJ2-3 . . TRBV6-1
TGTGCCAGCAGCCTCGAGTCGGGACTAGCGGCTTCCAGCCCCTACGAGCAGTACTTC CASSLESGLAASSPYEQYF TRBJ2-7 TRBD2 . TRBV7-8
TGTGCCAGCAGTCGTCTAGGCGGGGAGCTGTTTTTT CASSRLGGELFF TRBJ2-2 . . TRBV28
TGTGCCAGCAACGCGGGGGGCCCCCAGTACTTC CASNAGGPQYF TRBJ2-5 TRBD2 . TRBV6-5
TGTGCCAGCAGCCCGAGGGGGGCGGGGGACTATACGCAGTATTTT CASSPRGAGDYTQYF TRBJ2-3 . once TRBV7-9
TGCGCCAGCAGCCAAGATCTTTGGATTCATGGGACAGTGTTAGCCAAAAACATTCAGTACTTC CASSQDLWIHGTVLAKNIQYF TRBJ2-4 TRBD1 . TRBV4-1
TGTGCCAGCAGCTTAAAGCCCCTCCTGACCCAGTACTTC CASSLKPLLTQYF TRBJ2-5 . . TRBV7-4
TGTGCCAGCAGCTTAAGCGGGGCCCGAACAGATACGCAGTATTTT CASSLSGARTDTQYF TRBJ2-3 . . TRBV7-3
TGTGCCAGTAGTATAGATCCCCGGGGACGAGATACGCAGTATTTT CASSIDPRGRDTQYF TRBJ2-3 . . TRBV19
TGTGCCAGCAGCCTACAGGGCTGGACTAATGAAAAACTGTTTTTT CASSLQGWTNEKLFF TRBJ1-4 . . TRBV6-5
TGTGCCAGCAGTCGGATGGACCCGAACCAGCCCCAGCATTTT CASSRMDPNQPQHF TRBJ1-5 . . TRBV6-6
TGTGCCAGCAGTTTTTCCGGGACAGATAATTCACCCCTCCACTTT CASSFSGTDNSPLHF TRBJ1-6 TRBD1 . TRBV6-4
TGCGCCAGCAGCCCAGGGACAGGGGGCTTTTACGAGCAGTACTTC CASSPGTGGFYEQYF TRBJ2-7 TRBD1 . TRBV4-3
TGCGCCAGCAGCCAAGAGGCTACTACTTCTCGAGAGCAGTACTTC CASSQEATTSREQYF TRBJ2-7 . . TRBV4-3
TGTGCCAGCAGTTACGGACAGGCGTCACCCCTCCACTTT CASSYGQASPLHF TRBJ1-6 TRBD1 . TRBV6-6
TGTGCCAGCAGCTTAGGCACTGCCCCCTACAATGAGCAGTTCTTC CASSLGTAPYNEQFF TRBJ2-1 . few TRBV7-3
TGTGCCAGCAGCTCAAGGACTAGTTACACCGGGGAGCTGTTTTTT CASSSRTSYTGELFF TRBJ2-2 TRBD2 . TRBV7-8
TGTGCCAGCAGGAGGCGGTCGGGGACTAGCGGGAGTTTGGGGCCGCGAGAGACCCAGTACTTC CASRRRSGTSGSLGPRETQYF TRBJ2-5 TRBD2 . TRBV28
TGTGCCATCAGTGAGTCGGGGAGGCCCCACTACGAGCAGTACTTC CAISESGRPHYEQYF TRBJ2-7 . . TRBV10-3
TGTGCCAGCAGCATTTTAGGGGTGTTGAACACTGAAGCTTTCTTT CASSILGVLNTEAFF TRBJ1-1 . . TRBV7-6
TGTGCCAGCAGCTTGGGCGGGGGGCGCACAGATACGCAGTATTTT CASSLGGGRTDTQYF TRBJ2-3 TRBD2 once TRBV5-6
TGTGCCAGCAGCTTAACGGGGGCCTCCTACAATGAGCAGTTCTTC CASSLTGASYNEQFF TRBJ2-1 . . TRBV7-2
TGTGCCAGCAGTACCGACAGGGTGAGGCACACCATATATTTT CASSTDRVRHTIYF TRBJ1-3 TRBD1 . TRBV28
TGTGCCAGCAGTGGCTCGGACAGATACTCTGGGGCCAACGTCCTGACTTTC CASSGSDRYSGANVLTF TRBJ2-6 . . TRBV25-1
TGTGCCAGCAGTGGCGGGAGATGGGACACAGATACGCAGTATTTT CASSGGRWDTDTQYF TRBJ2-3 TRBD2 few TRBV2
TGCGCCAGCAGCTTGGAGGGGGGACTCTCTGGAAACACCATATATTTT CASSLEGGLSGNTIYF TRBJ1-3 . . TRBV5-1
TGTGCCAGCAGCGCCCCCCCAGGGGCTGGAAACACCATATATTTT CASSAPPGAGNTIYF TRBJ1-3 . . TRBV9
TGTGCCAGCAGCCCCGAGGTTACCGGGGAGCTGTTTTTT CASSPEVTGELFF TRBJ2-2 . . TRBV13
TGTGCCAGCAGCTTATATCAGGACCAACCCTACGAGCAGTACTTC CASSLYQDQPYEQYF TRBJ2-7 . . TRBV7-6